A single sample gave rise to the 11 T cell receptor beta chains below, sequenced in a study of blood T cells in healthy people across ages. A sample-barcoded 5' primer and a J-beta primer mix were used in a second PCR of roughly 7 to 11 cycles. TCRdb ran MiXCR on the 5' RACE reads and lists one entry per CDR3 protein. The table shows 600,000 or so distinct CDR3 sequences, with around 21% occurring only once. The sequenced sample consisted of blood. The receptor source for this set is a man in his sixties or seventies in good health.

The chain combines TRBV20-1 with TRBJ2-7; D tentatively fits TRBD1 or TRBD2 (5 bases each). The CDR3 covers 12 residues. The germline CDR1 and CDR2 sequences are DFQATT and SNEGSKA (reference sequence). V was clipped by 2 bases and J by 7 bases, with 12 bases between them. The CDR3 reads CSARRSGTEQYF. The CDR3 DNA sequence: TGCAGTGCTAGACGGTCGGGGACGGAGCAGTACTTC.

This clonotype was counted only a few times. Without the conserved terminal phenylalanine or tryptophan, this CDR3 likely stems from a read error. V usage is TRBV25-1 and J usage is TRBJ2-7; D call uncertain. V was shortened by 4 bases and J by 5 bases, with 6 bases between the two germline ends. The CDR3 loop spans 11 amino acids. CDR1 is MGHDK and CDR2 is SYGVNS in the germline V gene. In DNA, the CDR3 is TGTGCCAGCAGTGTCCTACACGAGCAGTACTCC. Translated, it gives CASSVLHEQYS.

In regard to this clonotype: At one end, the junction sequence differs from germline, possibly due to a read error. V usage is TRBV10-3 and J usage is TRBJ2-7; no definite D call. There are 12 residues in the CDR3. Germline values: CDR1 ENHRY, CDR2 SYGVKD. The DNA for the CDR3 is TGTGCCGTCAGGAACATGTCCTACGAGCAGTACTTC. Its protein product is CAVRNMSYEQYF.

The rearrangement joins TRBV7-2 to TRBJ2-3, with D unresolved. CDR1 SGHTA and CDR2 FQGNSA come from the germline V gene. V gave up 1 base and J gave up 6 bases, with 11 bases separating them. The CDR3 is made up of 14 amino acids. The CDR3, as DNA: TGTGCCAGCAGCTTAGGAGCTAGGATTGATACGCAGTATTTT. This translates into CASSLGARIDTQYF.

CDR3 DNA: TGTGCCAGCAGCTTTGGGGGAACTCAATCTTATGGCTACACCTTC. It codes for CASSFGGTQSYGYTF. The rearrangement joins TRBV12-3 or TRBV12-4 to TRBJ1-2, with D perhaps matching TRBD1 (5 bases). The ends were cut back, 6 bases at V and 5 bases at J, with 19 bases in the middle. This CDR3 spans 15 amino acids.

The chain employs TRBV18 and TRBJ1-2; unclear D gene. The CDR3 covers 13 residues. CDR1 is KGHSH, CDR2 LQKENI, per germline. The ends were cut back, 4 bases at V and 0 bases at J, with 6 bases in the middle. The CDR3 protein is CASSQASNYGYTF. CDR3 in DNA: TGTGCCAGCTCACAGGCCTCTAACTATGGCTACACCTTC.

The CDR3 reads CASSDRGGPQETQYF. The CDR3, as DNA: TGTGCCAGCAGTGACAGGGGGGGACCCCAAGAGACCCAGTACTTC. The rearrangement joins TRBV27 to TRBJ2-5, with 9 bases that match TRBD1. CDR1 is MNHEY, CDR2 SMNVEV, per germline (reference sequence). V was pared by 5 bases and J by 1 base, with 5 bases of the junction left unmatched. The CDR3 loop spans 15 amino acids.

The sample holds a few counts of this clonotype. As the CDR3 is not closed by the conserved phenylalanine or tryptophan, this likely results from a read error. The CDR3 bases are TGTGCCACCAGTGATTCGCAGGGATACCAAGAGACCCAGTACCTC. It is translated as CATSDSQGYQETQYL. The J gene is TRBJ2-5, the V gene TRBV24-1; D is possibly TRBD1 (5 bases). The CDR3 has 15 amino acids. V was clipped by 2 bases and J by 0 bases, with 9 bases between them. Per germline, CDR1 KGHDR and CDR2 SFDVKD.

The V gene is TRBV7-2, the J gene TRBJ2-5; D not certain. Gene TRBJ2-1 matches the end of the DNA better, so the J call may be wrong. CDR1 and CDR2 (germline): SGHTA, FQGNSA. The CDR3 covers 14 residues. CDR3 nucleotide sequence: TGTGCCAGCAGCAAAGGGCAGGCCAACAATGAGCAGTTCTTC. Residues: CASSKGQANNEQFF.

The chain carries TRBV6-2 or TRBV6-3 and TRBJ2-1, with 7 bases fitting TRBD2. With V trimmed by 7 bases and J by 10 bases, 22 bases remained unmatched. Germline CDR1 reads MNHEY; CDR2 reads SVGEGT. This CDR3 region has 17 residues. Here the CDR3 reads CASMPVSLAVLGGEQFF. CDR3 in DNA: TGTGCCAGCATGCCTGTATCGTTAGCGGTCCTCGGGGGGGAGCAGTTCTTC.

A few counts support this clonotype. At one of its ends the junction is not consistent with the germline gene, which may arise from a read error. The rearrangement links TRBV28 to TRBJ2-5, with unresolved D. The CDR3 contains 13 residues. Germline CDR1 MDHEN, CDR2 SYDVKM. CDR3 bases: TGTGCCAGTAGTTTATTTGGCCGGGAGACCCAGTACTTC. Translation gives CASSLFGRETQYF.